The present TCR beta chain was sequenced within a study of CD8 T cell repertoires and HIV-1 epitope variants. This table comes from immunoSEQ multiplex PCR, and its TCRdb copy is limited to in-frame clones, with some not included. Here the sample spans 7,000 to 7,500 clones, 60% to 70% being singletons. CDR1 and CDR2 (germline): LGHNA, YSLEER. J lost 6 bases, V lost 0 bases, and 5 bases had no gene match. The CDR3 is 14 amino acids. This clone came up once. The antigen remains unidentified. V gene TRBV4-3 combines with J gene TRBJ2-7; 7 bases align to TRBD1. This sequence originates from a male donor with HIV. The sequenced sample was cultured CD8+ T cells derived from PBMCs. CDR3: CASSQEQGIGEQYF. CDR3 in DNA: TGCGCCAGCAGCCAAGAACAGGGGATTGGCGAGCAGTACTTC.